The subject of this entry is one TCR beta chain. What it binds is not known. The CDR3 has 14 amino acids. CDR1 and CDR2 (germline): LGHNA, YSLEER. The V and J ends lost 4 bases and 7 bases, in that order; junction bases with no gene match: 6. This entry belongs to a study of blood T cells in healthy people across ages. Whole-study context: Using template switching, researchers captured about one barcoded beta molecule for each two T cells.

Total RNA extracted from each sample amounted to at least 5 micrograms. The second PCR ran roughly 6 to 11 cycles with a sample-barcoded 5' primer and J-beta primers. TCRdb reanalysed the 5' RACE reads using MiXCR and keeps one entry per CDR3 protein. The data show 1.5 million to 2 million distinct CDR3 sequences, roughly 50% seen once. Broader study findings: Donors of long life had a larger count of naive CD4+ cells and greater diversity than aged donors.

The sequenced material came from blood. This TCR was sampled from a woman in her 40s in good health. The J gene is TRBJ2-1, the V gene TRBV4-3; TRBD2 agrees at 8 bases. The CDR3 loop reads CASSLGGAWNEQFF. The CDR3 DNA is TGCGCCAGCAGCCTCGGGGGGGCCTGGAATGAGCAGTTCTTC.